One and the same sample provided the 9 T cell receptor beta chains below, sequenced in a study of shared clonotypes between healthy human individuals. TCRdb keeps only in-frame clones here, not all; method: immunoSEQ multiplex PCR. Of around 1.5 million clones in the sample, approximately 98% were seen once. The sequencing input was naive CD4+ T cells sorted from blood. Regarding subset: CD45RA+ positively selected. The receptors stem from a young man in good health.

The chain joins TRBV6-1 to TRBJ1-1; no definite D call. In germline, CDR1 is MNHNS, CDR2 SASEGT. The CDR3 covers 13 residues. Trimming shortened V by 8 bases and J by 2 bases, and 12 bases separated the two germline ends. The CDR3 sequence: CASFVGFNTEAFF. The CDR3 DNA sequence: TGTGCCAGCTTTGTGGGGTTTAACACTGAAGCTTTCTTT.

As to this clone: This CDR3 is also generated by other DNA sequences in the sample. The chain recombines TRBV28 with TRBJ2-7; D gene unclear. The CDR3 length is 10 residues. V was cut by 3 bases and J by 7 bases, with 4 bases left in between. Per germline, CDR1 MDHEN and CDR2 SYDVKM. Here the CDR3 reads CASSLGEQYF. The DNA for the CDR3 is TGTGCCAGCAGTTTGGGGGAGCAGTACTTC.

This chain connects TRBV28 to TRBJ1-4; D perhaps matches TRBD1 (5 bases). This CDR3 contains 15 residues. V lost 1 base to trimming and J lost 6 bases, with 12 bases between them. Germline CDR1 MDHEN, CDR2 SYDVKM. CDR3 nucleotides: TGTGCCAGCAGTTTATTAGGGATACAGGATGAAAAACTGTTTTTT. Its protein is CASSLLGIQDEKLFF.

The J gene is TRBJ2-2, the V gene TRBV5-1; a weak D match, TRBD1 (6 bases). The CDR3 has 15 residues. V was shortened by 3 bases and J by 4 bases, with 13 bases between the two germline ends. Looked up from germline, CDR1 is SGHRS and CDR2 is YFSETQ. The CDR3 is CASSWGLESTGELFF. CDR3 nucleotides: TGCGCCAGCAGCTGGGGGCTAGAGAGCACCGGGGAGCTGTTTTTT. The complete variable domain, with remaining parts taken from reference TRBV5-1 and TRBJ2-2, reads KAGVTQTPRYLIKTRGQQVTLSCSPISGHRSVSWYQQTPGQGLQFLFEYFSETQRNKGNFPGRFSGRQFSNSRSEMNVSTLELGDSALYLCASSWGLESTGELFFGEGSRLTVL.

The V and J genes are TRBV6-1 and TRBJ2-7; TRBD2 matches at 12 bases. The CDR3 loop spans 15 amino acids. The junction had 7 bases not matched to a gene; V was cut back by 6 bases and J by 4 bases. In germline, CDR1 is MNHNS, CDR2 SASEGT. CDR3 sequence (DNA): TGTGCCAGCAGAGGCCTAGGGACTAGCGGGTACGAGCAGTACTTC. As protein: CASRGLGTSGYEQYF.

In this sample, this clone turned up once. CDR3 in amino acids: CASSQERLAGVNEQFF. The CDR3 bases are TGCGCCAGCAGCCAAGAAAGGCTAGCGGGAGTCAATGAGCAGTTCTTC. The V and J genes are TRBV4-1 and TRBJ2-1; 10 bases map to TRBD2. Germline loops: CDR1 MGHRA, CDR2 YSYEKL. V lost 0 bases to trimming and J lost 6 bases; unmatched junction nucleotides: 5. The CDR3 is made up of 16 amino acids.

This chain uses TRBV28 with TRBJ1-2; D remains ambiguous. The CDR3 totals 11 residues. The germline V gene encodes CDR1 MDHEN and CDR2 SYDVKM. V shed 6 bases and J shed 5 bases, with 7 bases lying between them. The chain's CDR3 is CASSSEYGYTF. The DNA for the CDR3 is TGTGCCAGCAGCTCGGAATATGGCTACACCTTC.

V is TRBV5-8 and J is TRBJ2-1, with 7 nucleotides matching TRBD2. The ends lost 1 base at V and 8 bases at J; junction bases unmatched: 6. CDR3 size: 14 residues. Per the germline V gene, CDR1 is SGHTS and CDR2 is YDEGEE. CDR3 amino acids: CASSLWTSFHEQFF. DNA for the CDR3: TGTGCCAGCAGCTTGTGGACTAGTTTCCATGAGCAGTTCTTC.

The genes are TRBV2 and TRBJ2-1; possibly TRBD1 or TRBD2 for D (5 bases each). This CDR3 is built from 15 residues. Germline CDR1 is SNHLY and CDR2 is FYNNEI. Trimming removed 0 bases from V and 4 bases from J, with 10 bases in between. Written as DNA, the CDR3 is TGTGCCAGCAGTGAAGCCGGGACCCCTTACAATGAGCAGTTCTTC. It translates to CASSEAGTPYNEQFF.